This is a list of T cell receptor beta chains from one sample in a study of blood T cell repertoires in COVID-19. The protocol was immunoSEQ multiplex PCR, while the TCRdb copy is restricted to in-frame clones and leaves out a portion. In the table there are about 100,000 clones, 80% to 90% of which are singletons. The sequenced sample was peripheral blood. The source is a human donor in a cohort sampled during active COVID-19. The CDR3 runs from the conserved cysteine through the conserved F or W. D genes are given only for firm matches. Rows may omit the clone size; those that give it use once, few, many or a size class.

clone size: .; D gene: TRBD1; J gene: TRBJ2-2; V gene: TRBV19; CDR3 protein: CASKGHGTGVVTGELFF; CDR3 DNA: TGTGCCAGTAAAGGCCACGGGACAGGGGTGGTCACCGGGGAGCTGTTTTTT
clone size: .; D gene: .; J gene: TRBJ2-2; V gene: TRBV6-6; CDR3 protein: CASSPLSNTGELFF; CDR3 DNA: TGTGCCAGCAGCCCCTTATCGAACACCGGGGAGCTGTTTTTT
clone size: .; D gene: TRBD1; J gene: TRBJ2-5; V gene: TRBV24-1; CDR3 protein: CATSDPTPGQGAETQYF; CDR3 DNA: TGTGCCACCAGTGATCCTACCCCGGGACAGGGGGCGGAGACCCAGTACTTC
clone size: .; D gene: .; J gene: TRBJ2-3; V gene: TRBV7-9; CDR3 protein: CASSLAETTTQYF; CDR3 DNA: TGTGCCAGCAGCTTAGCGGAGACTACTACGCAGTATTTT
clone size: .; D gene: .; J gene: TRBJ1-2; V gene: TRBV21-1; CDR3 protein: CASSKRDRLNYGYTF; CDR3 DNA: TGTGCCAGCAGCAAAAGAGACAGGCTAAACTATGGCTACACCTTC
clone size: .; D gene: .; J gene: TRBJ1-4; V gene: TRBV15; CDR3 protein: CATSRDRRDEKLFF; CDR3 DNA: TGTGCCACCAGCAGAGATAGGAGGGATGAAAAACTGTTTTTT
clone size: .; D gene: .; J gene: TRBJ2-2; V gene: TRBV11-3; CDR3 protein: CASSRGAALTGELFF; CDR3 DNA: TGTGCCAGCAGCCGTGGGGCGGCCTTAACCGGGGAGCTGTTTTTT
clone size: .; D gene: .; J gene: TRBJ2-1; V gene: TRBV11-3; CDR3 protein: CASSRPVSTSSHDEQFF; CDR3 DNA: TGTGCCAGCAGCCGCCCCGTATCTACTAGTTCGCACGATGAGCAGTTCTTC
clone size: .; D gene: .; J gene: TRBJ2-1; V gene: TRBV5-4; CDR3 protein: CASSLGNSGAGNEQFF; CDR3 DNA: TGTGCCAGCAGCCTTGGAAATTCGGGAGCAGGTAATGAGCAGTTCTTC
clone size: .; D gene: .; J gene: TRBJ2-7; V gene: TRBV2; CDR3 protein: CASSEQGPFGEQYF; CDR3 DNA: TGTGCCAGCAGTGAACAGGGGCCTTTCGGGGAGCAGTACTTC
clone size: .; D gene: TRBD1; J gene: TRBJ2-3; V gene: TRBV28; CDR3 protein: CASSRQGPDTQYF; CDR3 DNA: TGTGCCAGCAGCAGACAGGGGCCAGATACGCAGTATTTT
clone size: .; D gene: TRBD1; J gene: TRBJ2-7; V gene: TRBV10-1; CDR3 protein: CASTGQGADEQYF; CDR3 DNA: TGCGCCAGCACTGGACAGGGGGCTGACGAGCAGTACTTC
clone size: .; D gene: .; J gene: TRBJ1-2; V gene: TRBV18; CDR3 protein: CASSPSDTNYGYTF; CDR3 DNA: TGTGCCAGCTCACCTTCAGATACAAACTATGGCTACACCTTC
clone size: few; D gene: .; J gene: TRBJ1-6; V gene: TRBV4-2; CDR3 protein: CASSREGQFNSPLHF; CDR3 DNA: TGTGCCAGCAGCCGAGAAGGACAGTTTAATTCACCCCTCCACTTT
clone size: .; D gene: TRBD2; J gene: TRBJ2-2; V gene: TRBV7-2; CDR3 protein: CASSSDGGTTGELFF; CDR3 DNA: TGTGCCAGCAGCTCAGACGGGGGGACCACCGGGGAGCTGTTTTTT
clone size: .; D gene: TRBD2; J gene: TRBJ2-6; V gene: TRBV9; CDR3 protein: CASSVELAGVRSGANVLTF; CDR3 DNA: TGTGCCAGCAGCGTAGAACTAGCGGGAGTGCGTTCTGGGGCCAACGTCCTGACTTTC
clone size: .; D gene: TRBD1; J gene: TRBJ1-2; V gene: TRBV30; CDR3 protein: CAWGGTGKSNYGYTF; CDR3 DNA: TGTGCCTGGGGGGGGACAGGAAAATCTAACTATGGCTACACCTTC
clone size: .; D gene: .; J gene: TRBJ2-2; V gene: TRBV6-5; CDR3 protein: CAGGTGIDGELFF; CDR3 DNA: TGTGCCGGAGGGACTGGCATAGATGGGGAGCTGTTTTTT
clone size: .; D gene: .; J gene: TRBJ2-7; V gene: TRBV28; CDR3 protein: CVSQGTNYEQYF; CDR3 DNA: TGTGTCAGCCAAGGGACAAACTACGAGCAGTACTTC
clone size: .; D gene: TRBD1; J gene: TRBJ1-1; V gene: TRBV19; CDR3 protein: CASQTGGVSFALTEAFF; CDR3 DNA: TGTGCCAGCCAGACAGGGGGGGTCTCCTTCGCGCTGACTGAAGCTTTCTTT
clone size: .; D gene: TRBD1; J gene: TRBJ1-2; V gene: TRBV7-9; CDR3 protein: CASSPLGTGAAGYGYTF; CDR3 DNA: TGTGCCAGCAGCCCACTCGGGACAGGGGCCGCCGGGTATGGCTACACCTTC
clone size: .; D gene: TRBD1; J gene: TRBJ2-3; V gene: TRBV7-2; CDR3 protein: CASSYRTGGLTDTQYF; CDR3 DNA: TGTGCCAGCAGCTACAGGACAGGGGGCTTGACAGATACGCAGTATTTT
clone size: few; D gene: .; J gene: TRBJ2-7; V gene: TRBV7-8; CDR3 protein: CASSITQEQYF; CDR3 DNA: TGTGCCAGCAGCATTACACAGGAACAGTACTTC
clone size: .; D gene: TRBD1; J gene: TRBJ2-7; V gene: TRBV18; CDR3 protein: CASSPDRAPSGQYF; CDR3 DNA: TGTGCCAGCTCACCGGACAGGGCCCCAAGTGGGCAGTACTTC
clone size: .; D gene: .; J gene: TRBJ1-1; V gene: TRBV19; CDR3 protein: CASSAQKNTEAFF; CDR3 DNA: TGTGCCAGTAGTGCCCAGAAGAACACTGAAGCTTTCTTT
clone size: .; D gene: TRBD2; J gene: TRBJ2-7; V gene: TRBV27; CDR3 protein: CATTPLPMGGRGRHTYEQYF; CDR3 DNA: TGTGCCACCACACCCCTACCAATGGGGGGACGCGGGAGGCACACCTACGAGCAGTACTTC